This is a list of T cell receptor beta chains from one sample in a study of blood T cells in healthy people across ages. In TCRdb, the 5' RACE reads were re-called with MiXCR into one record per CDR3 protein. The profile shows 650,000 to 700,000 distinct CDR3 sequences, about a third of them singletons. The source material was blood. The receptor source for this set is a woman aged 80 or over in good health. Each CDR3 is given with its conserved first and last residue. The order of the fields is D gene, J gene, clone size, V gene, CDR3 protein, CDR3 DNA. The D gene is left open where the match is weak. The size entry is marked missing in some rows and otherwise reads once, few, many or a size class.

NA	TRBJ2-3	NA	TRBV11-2	CAGSTDHTDTQYF	TGTGCCGGCAGTACAGACCACACAGATACGCAGTATTTT
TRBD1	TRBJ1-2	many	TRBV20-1	CSARRQGGNYGYTF	TGCAGTGCTAGAAGACAGGGGGGAAACTATGGCTACACCTTC
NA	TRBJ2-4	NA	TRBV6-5	CASSNGNIQYF	TGTGCCAGCAGTAACGGTAACATTCAGTACTTC
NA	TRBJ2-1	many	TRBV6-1	CASRGAGQWVYNEQFF	TGTGCCAGCAGAGGGGCGGGACAGTGGGTCTACAATGAGCAGTTCTTC
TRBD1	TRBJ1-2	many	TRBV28	CATPRQGGTAYGYTF	TGTGCCACACCGAGACAGGGAGGGACGGCCTATGGCTACACCTTC
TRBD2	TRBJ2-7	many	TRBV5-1	CASSRSGGGAVYEQYF	TGCGCCAGCAGCCGGAGTGGCGGGGGGGCCGTATACGAGCAGTACTTC
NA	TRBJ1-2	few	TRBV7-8	CASSHFRDLNYGYTF	TGTGCCAGCAGCCACTTTCGGGATCTTAACTATGGCTACACCTTC
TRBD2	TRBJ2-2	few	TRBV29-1	CSVESGGAGTGELFF	TGCAGCGTTGAGTCGGGGGGGGCCGGCACCGGGGAGCTGTTTTTT
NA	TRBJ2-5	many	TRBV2	CASSVAGGKETQYF	TGTGCCAGCAGTGTAGCAGGGGGGAAAGAGACCCAGTACTTC
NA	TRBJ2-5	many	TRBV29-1	CSVGGGGASETQYF	TGCAGCGTTGGGGGAGGGGGTGCGAGTGAGACCCAGTACTTC
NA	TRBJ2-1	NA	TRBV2	CASRLTSPGSNEQFF	TGTGCCAGCAGACTAACCTCCCCGGGGAGCAATGAGCAGTTCTTC
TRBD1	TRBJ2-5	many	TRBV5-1	CASSFDGTVQETQYF	TGCGCCAGCAGCTTCGACGGGACAGTACAAGAGACCCAGTACTTC
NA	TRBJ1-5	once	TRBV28	CASRPGDGLRGQPQHF	TGTGCCAGCAGGCCGGGGGACGGGCTGCGGGGTCAGCCCCAGCATTTT
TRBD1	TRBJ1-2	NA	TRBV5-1	CASSPKGQGTGYTF	TGCGCCAGCAGCCCCAAAGGACAGGGAACTGGCTACACCTTC
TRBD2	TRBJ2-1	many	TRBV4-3	CASSQESGLYNEQFF	TGCGCCAGCAGCCAAGAATCGGGACTATACAATGAGCAGTTCTTC
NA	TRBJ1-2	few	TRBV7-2	CASSQRSGFGVYGYTF	TGTGCCAGCAGCCAGAGGTCTGGGTTTGGGGTCTATGGCTACACCTTC
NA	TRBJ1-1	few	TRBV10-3	CAIGTANTEAFF	TGTGCCATCGGTACAGCAAACACTGAAGCTTTCTTT
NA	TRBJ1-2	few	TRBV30	CAWSRALGDYGYTF	TGTGCCTGGAGTAGGGCTTTGGGGGACTATGGCTACACCTTC
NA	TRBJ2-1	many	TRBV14	CASSQDIGGVYNEQFF	TGTGCCAGCAGCCAAGATATCGGCGGCGTCTACAATGAGCAGTTCTTC
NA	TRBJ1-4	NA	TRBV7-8	CASSLVTATNEKLFF	TGTGCCAGCAGCTTAGTTACAGCAACTAATGAAAAACTGTTTTTT
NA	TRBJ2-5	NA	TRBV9	CASSVGVVETQYF	TGTGCCAGCAGCGTAGGGGTCGTGGAGACCCAGTACTTC
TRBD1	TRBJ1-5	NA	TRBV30	CAWTTSRGDRPQHF	TGTGCCTGGACCACTTCCAGGGGGGATCGGCCCCAGCATTTT
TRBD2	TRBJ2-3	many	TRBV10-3	CAIRMASGGENTDTQYF	TGTGCCATCAGAATGGCTAGCGGGGGGGAAAACACAGATACGCAGTATTTT
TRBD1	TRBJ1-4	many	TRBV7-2	CASSWGQGGEKLFF	TGTGCCAGCAGCTGGGGACAGGGGGGTGAAAAACTGTTTTTT
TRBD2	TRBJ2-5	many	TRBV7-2	CASSSLLAGGQETQYF	TGTGCCAGCAGCTCCCTACTAGCGGGAGGGCAAGAGACCCAGTACTTC
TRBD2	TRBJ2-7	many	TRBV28	CASRVGSLAGASEQYF	TGTGCCAGCAGAGTGGGCTCGCTAGCGGGGGCCTCCGAGCAGTACTTC
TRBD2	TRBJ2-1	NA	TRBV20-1	CSAGDYLGNEQFF	TGCAGTGCAGGGGACTACCTCGGTAATGAGCAGTTCTTC
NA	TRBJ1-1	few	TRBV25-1	CASSLGARAEAFF	TGTGCCAGCAGTCTTGGGGCGCGGGCTGAAGCTTTCTTT
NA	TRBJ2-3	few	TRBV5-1	CASSREGADTQYF	TGCGCCAGCAGCCGGGAGGGGGCGGATACGCAGTATTTT
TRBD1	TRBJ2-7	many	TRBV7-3	CASSFTGGSEQYF	TGTGCCAGCAGCTTTACAGGGGGATCCGAGCAGTACTTC
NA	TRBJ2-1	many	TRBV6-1	CASIGDWEQFF	TGTGCCAGCATCGGGGACTGGGAGCAGTTCTTC
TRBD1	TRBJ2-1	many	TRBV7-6	CASSRDRGAYNEQFF	TGTGCCAGCAGCCGAGACAGGGGAGCCTACAATGAGCAGTTCTTC
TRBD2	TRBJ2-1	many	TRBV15	CATSRDWGPGGYNEQFF	TGTGCCACCAGCAGAGATTGGGGTCCGGGGGGCTACAATGAGCAGTTCTTC
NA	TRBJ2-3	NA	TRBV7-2	CASSVGPRSTDTQYF	TGTGCCAGCAGCGTGGGACCCCGAAGCACAGATACGCAGTATTTT
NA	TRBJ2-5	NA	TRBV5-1	CASTKAAGPNEQYF	TGCGCCAGCACCAAAGCAGCAGGGCCCAATGAGCAGTACTTC
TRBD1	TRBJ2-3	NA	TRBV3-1	CASSGGQGERDTQYF	TGTGCCAGCAGCGGTGGACAGGGGGAGCGCGATACGCAGTATTTT
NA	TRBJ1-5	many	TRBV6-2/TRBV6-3	CASSQPGRGYQPQHF	TGTGCCAGCAGTCAACCGGGGAGGGGGTATCAGCCCCAGCATTTT
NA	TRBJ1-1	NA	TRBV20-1	CSARMTNRANTEAFF	TGCAGTGCTAGAATGACGAACAGAGCCAACACTGAAGCTTTCTTT
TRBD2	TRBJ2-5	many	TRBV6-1	CASSEAILGRGETQYF	TGTGCCAGCAGTGAAGCGATCCTTGGGCGGGGGGAGACCCAGTACTTC
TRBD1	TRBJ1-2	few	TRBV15	CATSTTRGIYGYTF	TGTGCCACCAGCACGACCAGGGGGATCTATGGCTACACCTTC
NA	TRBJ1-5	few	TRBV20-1	CSAIPDSNQPQHF	TGCAGTGCGATCCCTGACAGCAATCAGCCCCAGCATTTT
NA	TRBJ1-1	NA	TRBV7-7	CASSPLPDGAEAFF	TGTGCTAGCAGCCCACTCCCGGACGGGGCTGAAGCTTTCTTT
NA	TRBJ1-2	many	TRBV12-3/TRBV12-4	CASSLFGGYTF	TGTGCCAGCAGTTTATTTGGAGGCTACACCTTC
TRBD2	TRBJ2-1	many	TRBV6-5	CASSYSGLADNEQFF	TGTGCCAGCAGTTACTCTGGGCTAGCGGACAATGAGCAGTTCTTC
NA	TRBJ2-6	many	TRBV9	CASSVGGRDMTGANVLTF	TGTGCCAGCAGCGTAGGAGGCAGGGATATGACAGGGGCCAACGTCCTGACTTTC
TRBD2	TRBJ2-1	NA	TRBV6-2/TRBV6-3	CASRRGGGALNEQFF	TGTGCCAGCAGGAGAGGCGGGGGGGCACTCAATGAGCAGTTCTTC
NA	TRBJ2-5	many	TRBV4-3	CASSQGIGGPGETQYF	TGCGCCAGCAGCCAAGGAATTGGGGGCCCTGGAGAGACCCAGTACTTC
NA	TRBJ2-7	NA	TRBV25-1	CASSPLLPYEQYF	TGTGCCAGCAGCCCCTTGTTACCTTACGAGCAGTACTTC
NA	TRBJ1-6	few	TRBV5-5	CASRRSGYNSPLHF	TGTGCCAGCAGACGATCAGGGTATAATTCACCCCTCCACTTT
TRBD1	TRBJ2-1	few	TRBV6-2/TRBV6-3	CASMAPGRGRGNEQFF	TGTGCCAGCATGGCTCCGGGCAGGGGGCGCGGGAATGAGCAGTTCTTC
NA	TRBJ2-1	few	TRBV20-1	CSARGLAYNEQFF	TGCAGTGCTAGAGGACTGGCCTACAATGAGCAGTTCTTC
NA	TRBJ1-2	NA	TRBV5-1	CASSLGGNPGGGYTF	TGCGCCAGCAGCTTGGGGGGCAACCCCGGCGGGGGCTACACCTTC
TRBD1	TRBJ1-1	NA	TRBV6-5	CVSSRTGSTEAFF	TGTGTCAGCAGTCGGACAGGGAGCACTGAGGCTTTCTTT
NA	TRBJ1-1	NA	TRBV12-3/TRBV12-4	CASRALGDTEAFF	TGTGCCAGCAGAGCCTTGGGGGACACTGAAGCTTTCTTT
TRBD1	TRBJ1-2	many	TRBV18	CASSPGTGLYGYTF	TGTGCCAGCTCACCCGGGACAGGACTGTATGGCTACACCTTC